Each of the 10 T cell receptor beta chains below was sequenced from the same sample in a study of PD-L1 blockade in urothelial cancer. Only in-frame clones appear in the TCRdb table, and some are missing; sequencing was by immunoSEQ multiplex PCR. The sample holds some 120,000 clones, more than 85% seen once. Time point given: peripheral blood 6 weeks after treatment start. The specimen was PBMCs, collected around atezolizumab (anti-PD-L1) treatment. These receptors were taken from a man aged 55-75 years with urothelial cancer.

This clone came up once. The chain uses TRBV18 and TRBJ2-2; D may be TRBD2 (5 bases). V lost 1 base and J lost 0, with 9 bases in between. The CDR3 has 16 residues. Germline values: CDR1 KGHSH, CDR2 LQKENI. CDR3 nucleotide sequence: TGTGCCAGCTCACCACAGTCGGGGTCGAACACCGGGGAGCTGTTTTTT. Its translation is CASSPQSGSNTGELFF.

The chain joins TRBV27 to TRBJ2-7; D perhaps matches TRBD2 (6 bases). Germline V gives CDR1 MNHEY, CDR2 SMNVEV (reference sequence). The CDR3 runs 13 residues. Trimming removed 3 bases at V and 4 bases at J, with 10 bases between. The CDR3 DNA reads as TGTGCCAGCAGTTTCTCGGCGGGGTACGAGCAGTACTTC. Protein: CASSFSAGYEQYF.

Concerning this clone: This CDR3 is also generated by other DNA sequences in the sample. This sequence joins TRBV28 and TRBJ1-5; 7 nucleotides agree with TRBD1. CDR1 MDHEN and CDR2 SYDVKM come from the germline V gene. V trimming: 2 bases; J trimming: 4 bases; junction bases outside the gene matches: 5. This CDR3 is 15 amino acids long. CDR3 DNA: TGTGCCAGCAGTTTAGGGCAGGGGGGAAATCAGCCCCAGCATTTT. Translating gives CASSLGQGGNQPQHF.

The chain combines TRBV7-9 with TRBJ2-7; 7 bases are shared with TRBD2. V lost 5 bases and J lost 6; bases outside the gene matches: 10. From germline, CDR1 is SEHNR and CDR2 FQNEAQ (reference sequence). The CDR3 has 14 residues. The CDR3 nucleotides are TGTGCCAGCAGCCCCCAAGAGCGGGGCCTCGAGCAGTACTTC. It codes for CASSPQERGLEQYF.

The V call is TRBV28, the J call TRBJ1-5; 8 bases match TRBD1. The CDR3 is 16 amino acids. CDR1 MDHEN and CDR2 SYDVKM come from the germline V gene. Trimming cost V 7 bases and J 1 base; bases outside gene matches: 9. DNA of the CDR3: TGTGCCAGCACCCTGGCAGGGGGCTGGAGCAATCAGCCCCAGCATTTT. Translating it yields CASTLAGGWSNQPQHF.

V is TRBV7-6 and J is TRBJ2-1, with D perhaps TRBD2 (6 bases). Per the germline V gene, CDR1 is SGHVS and CDR2 is FNYEAQ. The CDR3 has 19 residues. Trimming removed 2 bases at V and 3 bases at J, with 23 bases between. The CDR3 bases are TGTGCCAGCAGCTTACTAGGACACGGGGGTAGCGTATTCTACAATGAGCAGTTCTTC. Translating gives CASSLLGHGGSVFYNEQFF. The full variable domain, completed using reference TRBV7-6 and TRBJ2-1, is GAGVSQSPRYKVTKRGQDVALRCDPISGHVSLYWYRQALGQGPEFLTYFNYEAQQDKSGLPNDRFSAERPEGSISTLTIQRTEQRDSAMYRCASSLLGHGGSVFYNEQFFGPGTRLTVL.

This clone occurred once. The V and J genes are TRBV7-8 and TRBJ1-5; TRBD1 matches at 10 bases. Germline V gene sequence: CDR1 SGHVS, CDR2 FQNEAQ. V trimming: 2 bases; J trimming: 2 bases; junction bases outside the gene matches: 3. This CDR3 is 16 amino acids long. CDR3 protein: CASSLQTGGGNQPQHF. The CDR3 DNA reads TGTGCCAGCAGCTTACAGACAGGGGGCGGCAATCAGCCCCAGCATTTT.

The chain uses TRBV7-2 and TRBJ2-7, with no clear D. Trimming shortened V by 3 bases and J by 1 base, and 4 bases separated the two germline ends. The CDR3 loop spans 12 amino acids. CDR1 and CDR2 (germline): SGHTA, FQGNSA. CDR3 DNA: TGTGCCAGCAGCTTGGAGTCCTACGAGCAGTACTTC. Protein product: CASSLESYEQYF.

In nucleotides, the CDR3 is TGTGCCAGCACCTCAGGGACTGAAGCTTTCTTT. It encodes CASTSGTEAFF. The chain couples TRBV5-4 to TRBJ1-1; TRBD1 is a possible D gene (5 bases). The CDR3 is 11 amino acids. CDR1 SGHNT and CDR2 YYREEE come from the germline V gene (reference sequence). V lost 6 bases and J lost 5, with 8 bases in between.

The chain joins TRBV19 to TRBJ2-1, with 12 bases lining up with TRBD2. Looked up from germline, CDR1 is LNHDA and CDR2 is SQIVND (reference sequence). Trimming at V came to 4 bases and at J to 8 bases, leaving 18 bases not matched to a gene. The CDR3 has 19 amino acids. The CDR3 is CASSTNLAGGTASGDEQFF. CDR3 nucleotide sequence: TGTGCCAGTAGTACGAATCTAGCGGGAGGGACAGCTTCCGGGGATGAGCAGTTCTTC.